A single sample gave rise to the 20 T cell receptor beta chains below, sequenced in a study of blood T cell repertoires in COVID-19. Repertoires were generated with immunoSEQ multiplex PCR, while TCRdb's copy carries only in-frame clones and drops some. Of 96,000 or so clones in the sample, 90% were seen once. Sequenced: peripheral blood. The source of these receptors is a man aged 55 to 70 with acute or convalescent COVID-19.

This clone came up a few times. The chain combines TRBV6-1 with TRBJ2-7; 8 bases line up with TRBD2. The junction had 5 bases not matched to a gene; V was cut back by 3 bases and J by 4 bases. Germline CDR1 is MNHNS and CDR2 is SASEGT. This CDR3 comprises 14 residues. CDR3 sequence (DNA): TGTGCCAGCAGTGATCCCAGCGGGAGATACGAGCAGTACTTC. Translated, it gives CASSDPSGRYEQYF.

V and J are TRBV11-3 and TRBJ2-1, with D perhaps TRBD2 (6 bases). CDR1 is SGHNT and CDR2 is YENEEA in the germline V gene. V was pared by 5 bases and J by 6 bases, with 11 bases between. The CDR3 covers 13 residues. Written as DNA, the CDR3 is TGTGCCAGCAGCCCACGACTAGTCAATGAGCAGTTCTTC. The encoded protein is CASSPRLVNEQFF.

V usage is TRBV27 and J usage is TRBJ2-2, with 9 positions matching TRBD2. CDR3 length equals 15 residues. Germline trimming cut 4 bases from V and 7 bases from J; bases unmatched to any gene: 7. Per germline, CDR1 MNHEY and CDR2 SMNVEV (reference sequence). The CDR3 protein is CASSYRTSEGGELFF. The CDR3, as DNA: TGTGCCAGCAGTTACCGGACTAGCGAGGGCGGGGAGCTGTTTTTT.

The chain is built from TRBV14 and TRBJ1-5; TRBD1 matches 7 bases. Germline V CDR1 and CDR2: SGHDN, FVKESK. The CDR3 spans 18 residues. V lost 0 bases to trimming and J lost 2 bases; unmatched junction nucleotides: 10. CDR3 DNA sequence: TGTGCCAGCAGCCAAGAACTACAGGGGTGGTATTGCAATCAGCCCCAGCATTTT. As protein: CASSQELQGWYCNQPQHF.

Only a few counts were recorded for this clone. This chain joins TRBV4-2 and TRBJ1-5, with a possible D match to TRBD1 (5 bases). V lost 0 bases, J lost 2 bases, and 8 bases lay in between. The CDR3 covers 15 residues. CDR1 and CDR2 (germline): LGHNA, YNFKEQ. CDR3 protein: CASSQEATGNQPQHF. CDR3 in DNA: TGTGCCAGCAGCCAAGAAGCGACAGGCAATCAGCCCCAGCATTTT.

This chain connects TRBV11-2 to TRBJ1-6; 7 nucleotides line up with TRBD1. CDR3 length: 15 amino acids. With V trimmed by 0 bases and J by 10 bases, 6 bases remained unmatched. In germline, CDR1 is SGHAT, CDR2 FQNNGV. The CDR3: CASSLEDRRGSPLHF. CDR3 nucleotide sequence: TGTGCCAGCAGCTTAGAGGACAGGAGGGGGTCACCCCTCCACTTT.

This clone was picked up a small number of times. The chain combines TRBV5-4 with TRBJ1-2, with D maybe TRBD1 (5 bases). The CDR3 is 13 amino acids. CDR1 is SGHNT, CDR2 YYREEE, per germline (reference sequence). V was cut by 0 bases and J by 8 bases, with 11 bases left in between. CDR3 amino acids: CASSLGAGRGYTF. CDR3 nucleotide sequence: TGTGCCAGCAGCTTGGGAGCGGGGCGCGGCTACACCTTC.

This clone was observed a handful of times. The rearrangement links TRBV6-2 or TRBV6-3 to TRBJ2-7, with D possibly being TRBD2 (5 bases). Germline lookup yields CDR1 MNHEY and CDR2 SVGEGT. The CDR3 spans 14 residues. Between the trimmed V and J ends, which lost 5 bases and 2 bases, there was a span of 13 bases. CDR3 amino acids: CASSKRTGTYEQYF. CDR3 coding DNA: TGTGCCAGCAGTAAAAGGACGGGGACCTACGAGCAGTACTTC.

This rearrangement joins TRBV15 to TRBJ1-5; tentative D call: TRBD1 (5 bases). CDR3 size: 15 residues. Germline V gives CDR1 LNHNV, CDR2 YYDKDF (reference sequence). Trimming removed 0 bases at V and 6 bases at J, with 12 bases between. The CDR3 DNA is TGTGCCACCAGCAGAGATCGCGGGGCGGGTCAGCCCCAGCATTTT. It is translated as CATSRDRGAGQPQHF.

The V call is TRBV30, the J call TRBJ2-1, with D possibly TRBD1 on 6 matching bases. CDR3 length: 11 amino acids. Trimming took 3 bases from V and 12 from J, leaving 12 bases between them. Germline CDR1 GTSNPN, CDR2 SVGIG (reference sequence). CDR3 amino acids: CAWREGVMQFF. The DNA for the CDR3 is TGTGCCTGGAGAGAGGGGGTGATGCAGTTCTTC.

V gene TRBV9 combines with J gene TRBJ2-7; 12 bases are a match to TRBD2. Germline values: CDR1 SGDLS, CDR2 YYNGEE. Trimming took 0 bases from V and 0 from J; bases not matched to a gene: 4. CDR3 size: 17 residues. The CDR3: CASSVGLAGASSYEQYF. As DNA, the CDR3 is TGTGCCAGCAGCGTAGGACTAGCGGGAGCGAGCTCCTACGAGCAGTACTTC. Supplemented by reference TRBV9 and TRBJ2-7, the full variable domain reads DSGVTQTPKHLITATGQRVTLRCSPRSGDLSVYWYQQSLDQGLQFLIQYYNGEERAKGNILERFSAQQFPDLHSELNLSSLELGDSALYFCASSVGLAGASSYEQYFGPGTRLTVT.

The rearrangement links TRBV27 to TRBJ2-5, with 7 bases matching TRBD1. V shed 4 bases, J shed 7 bases, and the junction held 12 bases outside the gene matches. The CDR3 contains 15 residues. Germline V gene sequence: CDR1 MNHEY, CDR2 SMNVEV (reference sequence). CDR3 nucleotides: TGTGCCAGCAGTTCCCAGGGGGACAGTCTTGGGACCCAGTACTTC. Its translation: CASSSQGDSLGTQYF.

The CDR3 bases are TGTGCCAGCGTAACGCTGTCGACACATTCAACTAATGAAAAACTGTTTTTT. Its translation: CASVTLSTHSTNEKLFF. The chain combines TRBV7-9 with TRBJ1-4; D is unresolved. V dropped 8 bases and J dropped 0 bases, with 19 bases sitting between them. This CDR3 is 17 amino acids long. The germline V gene has CDR1 SEHNR and CDR2 FQNEAQ (reference sequence). The full variable domain, in which reference TRBV7-9 and TRBJ1-4 provide the parts outside the CDR3, is DTGVSQNPRHKITKRGQNVTFRCDPISEHNRLYWYRQTLGQGPEFLTYFQNEAQLEKSRLLSDRFSAERPKGSFSTLEIQRTEQGDSAMYLCASVTLSTHSTNEKLFFGSGTQLSVL.

This chain connects TRBV7-2 to TRBJ1-2; D perhaps matches TRBD1 (5 bases). Per germline, CDR1 SGHTA and CDR2 FQGNSA. CDR3 length: 14 amino acids. V shed 1 base and J shed 8 bases, with 14 bases lying between them. CDR3 sequence: CASSLGPGLGGYTF. The DNA of the CDR3 is TGTGCCAGCAGCTTAGGTCCGGGACTGGGCGGCTACACCTTC.

This clone was counted once. This chain connects TRBV5-1 to TRBJ1-1; D unresolved. Trimming cost V 0 bases and J 6 bases, with 6 bases left between them. This CDR3 is built from 12 residues. CDR1 is SGHRS, CDR2 YFSETQ, per germline. CDR3 bases: TGCGCCAGCAGCTTGGGGCCCTCTGAAGCTTTCTTT. It is translated as CASSLGPSEAFF.

CDR3 region: CASSPQTGENTEAFF. In DNA, the CDR3 is TGTGCCAGCAGCCCCCAGACAGGGGAGAACACTGAAGCTTTCTTT. The chain joins TRBV7-6 to TRBJ1-1; the match to TRBD1 covers 8 bases. Losses at the gene ends were 5 bases for V and 1 base for J; bases not matched to a gene: 6. This CDR3 spans 15 amino acids. Germline-derived CDR1 and CDR2 are SGHVS and FNYEAQ.

V and J are TRBV11-2 and TRBJ2-1; 10 positions match TRBD2. J lost 8 bases, V lost 1 base, and 5 bases had no gene match. CDR3 length: 15 amino acids. The germline V gene has CDR1 SGHAT and CDR2 FQNNGV. CDR3 nucleotides: TGTGCCAGCAGCTTAGGAGGGACTAGCGTGGATGAGCAGTTCTTC. Translating it yields CASSLGGTSVDEQFF.

This sequence joins TRBV7-2 and TRBJ2-7; 9 positions agree with TRBD2. The germline V gene encodes CDR1 SGHTA and CDR2 FQGNSA. With 1 base clipped from V and 2 bases from J, the junction kept 12 bases outside the gene matches. The CDR3 is 18 residues long. CDR3 residues: CASSLGLSGRSNTYEQYF. CDR3 coding DNA: TGTGCCAGCAGCTTAGGATTGAGCGGGAGGTCGAATACCTACGAGCAGTACTTC. Together with reference TRBV7-2 and TRBJ2-7, the CDR3 gives the full variable domain: GAGVSQSPSNKVTEKGKDVELRCDPISGHTALYWYRQSLGQGLEFLIYFQGNSAPDKSGLPSDRFSAERTGGSVSTLTIQRTQQEDSAVYLCASSLGLSGRSNTYEQYFGPGTRLTVT.

This clone is a singleton in its sample. V gene TRBV6-5 combines with J gene TRBJ2-2; D unresolved. Trimming cost V 0 bases and J 5 bases, with 13 bases left between them. Germline-derived CDR1 and CDR2 are MNHEY and SVGAGI. The CDR3 contains 16 residues. CDR3 in amino acids: CASSYSGNDGTGELFF. The CDR3 DNA reads as TGTGCCAGCAGTTACTCCGGCAACGACGGGACCGGGGAGCTGTTTTTT.

The chain has TRBV19 and TRBJ2-1; 10 bases line up with TRBD1. Trimming at V came to 7 bases and at J to 4 bases, leaving 1 base not matched to a gene. The CDR3 length is 13 residues. The germline V gene has CDR1 LNHDA and CDR2 SQIVND (reference sequence). CDR3 nucleotides: TGTGCCAGTATGGGACAGGGGTACAATGAGCAGTTCTTC. Its protein product is CASMGQGYNEQFF.